A single sample gave rise to the 13 T cell receptor beta chains below, sequenced in a study of radiation and T cells in renal cell carcinoma. Time point indicated: baseline pretreatment blood. Treatment described: 15 Gy SBRT to primary tumor, nephrectomy 4 weeks later. Assay used: immunoSEQ multiplex PCR; TCRdb lists only in-frame clones, some missing. The data hold approximately 140,000 clones, with 70% to 90% observed a single time. The input for sequencing was blood, taken from a patient whose treatment included radiotherapy and nephrectomy. These receptors all stem from a woman aged 45 to 65 with renal cell carcinoma.

The chain couples TRBV5-4 to TRBJ2-1; D might be TRBD1 or TRBD2, each matching 6 bases. V dropped 4 bases and J dropped 7 bases, with 15 bases sitting between them. The CDR3 totals 14 residues. Germline assignment: CDR1 SGHNT and CDR2 YYREEE (reference sequence). CDR3 sequence reads: CASSLVGGLNEQFF. The CDR3 DNA is TGTGCCAGCAGCCTTGTGGGGGGCTTGAATGAGCAGTTCTTC.

Details on this clone: The sample has other DNA sequences that encode this CDR3 too. The rearrangement links TRBV9 to TRBJ2-7, with 7 positions matching TRBD1. Looked up from germline, CDR1 is SGDLS and CDR2 is YYNGEE. The CDR3 is 13 amino acids. The J segment lost 2 bases and the V segment lost 3 bases, leaving 2 bases of the junction unmatched. The CDR3 DNA reads as TGTGCCAGCAGCGCCACAGGGGCCTACGAGCAGTACTTC. As protein: CASSATGAYEQYF.

V is TRBV7-2 and J is TRBJ2-5; 8 bases map to TRBD1. The trim removed 5 bases at V and 5 bases at J, leaving 7 bases unmatched. The CDR3 consists of 14 residues. Germline CDR1 and CDR2: SGHTA and FQGNSA. The CDR3 sequence is CASSPGQGGETQYF. The CDR3 region has the DNA TGTGCCAGCAGCCCCGGACAGGGCGGGGAGACCCAGTACTTC.

In its sample, this clone was seen once. The chain combines TRBV30 with TRBJ1-6; perhaps TRBD1 as D (5 bases). V lost 2 bases and J 4 bases, leaving 12 bases between the germline ends. Germline CDR1 and CDR2: GTSNPN and SVGIG (reference sequence). This CDR3 has 15 residues. CDR3: CAWSPDSNYNSPLHF. The CDR3 DNA sequence: TGTGCCTGGAGTCCCGACAGTAATTATAATTCACCCCTCCACTTT.

The V gene is TRBV9, the J gene TRBJ2-6, with D perhaps matching TRBD1 (6 bases). The CDR3 covers 20 residues. Looked up from germline, CDR1 is SGDLS and CDR2 is YYNGEE. Trimming stripped 5 bases from V and 0 bases from J, with 24 bases between. Here the CDR3 reads CASSGNWGQGTLSGANVLTF. CDR3 DNA sequence: TGTGCCAGCAGTGGAAATTGGGGGCAGGGTACACTCTCTGGGGCCAACGTCCTGACTTTC.

This chain uses TRBV9 with TRBJ1-1; D is unclear. Deletions cut 4 bases from V and 1 base from J, with 11 bases between. The CDR3 length is 14 residues. Germline CDR1 and CDR2: SGDLS and YYNGEE. The CDR3 is CASSPTQGNTEAFF. The CDR3 DNA is TGTGCCAGCAGCCCCACTCAAGGGAACACTGAAGCTTTCTTT.

The J gene is TRBJ2-7, the V gene TRBV19, with 8 bases aligning to TRBD1. Germline CDR1 is LNHDA and CDR2 is SQIVND (reference sequence). The CDR3 is 13 residues long. V was pared by 3 bases and J by 3 bases, with 1 base of the junction left unmatched. CDR3 in amino acids: CASSIGTGYEQYF. The CDR3 nucleotides are TGTGCCAGTAGTATCGGGACAGGCTACGAGCAGTACTTC.

The V call is TRBV30, the J call TRBJ2-1; D is unclear. The CDR3 covers 14 residues. CDR1 and CDR2 (germline): GTSNPN, SVGIG (reference sequence). Trimming cost V 4 bases and J 6 bases, with 16 bases left between them. The CDR3 region is CAWTPGGVGNEQFF. CDR3 DNA: TGTGCCTGGACTCCCGGTGGGGTTGGCAATGAGCAGTTCTTC.

The chain recombines TRBV27 with TRBJ2-7; 9 bases are shared with TRBD1. The trim removed 5 bases at V and 6 bases at J, leaving 11 bases unmatched. The CDR3 length is 15 residues. The germline V gene encodes CDR1 MNHEY and CDR2 SMNVEV (reference sequence). CDR3 bases: TGTGCCAGCAGTGGGGGACAGGGAGGGGTTCCCGAGCAGTACTTC. This sequence encodes CASSGGQGGVPEQYF.

The chain links TRBV7-2 to TRBJ1-5; D call uncertain. The CDR3 runs to 13 residues. Trimming shortened V by 6 bases and J by 7 bases, and 13 bases separated the two germline ends. Per the germline V gene, CDR1 is SGHTA and CDR2 is FQGNSA. The CDR3, as DNA: TGTGCCAGCAGTTACGATGGAGACCAGCCCCAGCATTTT. This translates into CASSYDGDQPQHF.

The chain uses TRBV5-6 and TRBJ2-7, with unresolved D. Germline CDR1 SGHDT, CDR2 YYEEEE. Trimming took off 3 bases at V and 3 bases at J, with 10 bases between the two ends. The CDR3 runs to 13 residues. In nucleotides, the CDR3 is TGTGCCAGCAGCTCCGGACGGTTCTACGAGCAGTACTTC. It yields the protein CASSSGRFYEQYF.

The chain employs TRBV15 and TRBJ1-2; D possibly corresponds to TRBD1 (5 bases). Per the germline V gene, CDR1 is LNHNV and CDR2 is YYDKDF (reference sequence). V dropped 1 base and J dropped 2 bases, with 11 bases sitting between them. The length of the CDR3 is 15 residues. CDR3 amino acids: CATSRVAGKNYGYTF. The CDR3 region has the DNA TGTGCCACCAGCAGAGTGGCAGGGAAAAACTATGGCTACACCTTC.

CDR3 in DNA: TGTGCCAGCAGTTACCGGGGTGGGGAGCAGTACTTC. Translated: CASSYRGGEQYF. The gene calls are TRBV6-6 and TRBJ2-7; D perhaps matches TRBD2 (5 bases). Germline assignment: CDR1 MNHNY and CDR2 SVGAGI (reference sequence). The CDR3 has 12 residues. V was cut by 2 bases and J by 7 bases, with 9 bases left in between.